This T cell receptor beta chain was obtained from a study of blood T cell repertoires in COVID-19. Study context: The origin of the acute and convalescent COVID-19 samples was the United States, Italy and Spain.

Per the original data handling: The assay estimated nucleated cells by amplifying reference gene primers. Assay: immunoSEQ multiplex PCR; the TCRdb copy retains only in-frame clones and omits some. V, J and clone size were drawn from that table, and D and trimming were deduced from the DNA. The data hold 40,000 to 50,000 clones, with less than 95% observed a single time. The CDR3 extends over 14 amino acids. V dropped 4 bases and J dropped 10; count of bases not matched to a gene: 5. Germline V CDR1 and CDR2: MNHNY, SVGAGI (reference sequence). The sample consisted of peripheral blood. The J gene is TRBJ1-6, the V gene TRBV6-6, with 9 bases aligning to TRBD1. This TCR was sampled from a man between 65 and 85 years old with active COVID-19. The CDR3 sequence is CASSSGQGGSPLHF. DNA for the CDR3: TGTGCCAGCAGTTCGGGACAGGGAGGCTCACCCCTCCACTTT.